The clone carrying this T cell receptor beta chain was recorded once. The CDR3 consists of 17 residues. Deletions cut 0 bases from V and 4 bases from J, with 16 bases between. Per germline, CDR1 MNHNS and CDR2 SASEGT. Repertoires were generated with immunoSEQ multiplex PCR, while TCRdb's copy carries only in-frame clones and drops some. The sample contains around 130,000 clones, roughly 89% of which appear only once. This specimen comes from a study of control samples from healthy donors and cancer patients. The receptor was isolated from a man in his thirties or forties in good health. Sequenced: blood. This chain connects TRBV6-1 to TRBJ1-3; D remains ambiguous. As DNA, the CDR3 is TGTGCCAGCAGTGAAGCGCTTCTACCTCCGTCCGGAAACACCATATATTTT. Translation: CASSEALLPPSGNTIYF.